Following are 12 T cell receptor beta chains from one sample sequenced in a study of shared clonotypes between healthy human individuals. Libraries were prepared by immunoSEQ multiplex PCR; TCRdb keeps only in-frame clonotypes and omits some of them. The table shows about 480,000 clones, with almost 80% occurring only once. Specimen: PBMCs. Receptor source: a middle-aged woman in good health. Some clones in this sample may be carry-over from other donors' samples.

V and J are TRBV5-4 and TRBJ1-6; the D gene is possibly TRBD1 (5 bases). The V gene lost 4 bases and the J gene lost 10 bases, with 15 bases spanning the gap. The CDR3 length is 14 residues. CDR1 is SGHNT and CDR2 is YYREEE in the germline V gene (reference sequence). The CDR3 here is CASSPGREDSPLHF. In DNA form, the CDR3 reads TGTGCCAGCAGCCCGGGGCGAGAAGACTCACCCCTCCACTTT.

This clone was observed a few times. The J gene is TRBJ2-1, the V gene TRBV4-1; the match to TRBD2 covers 7 bases. Germline V lookup: CDR1 MGHRA, CDR2 YSYEKL. The CDR3 length is 19 residues. Trimming cost V 0 bases and J 0 bases; bases outside gene matches: 11. The CDR3 DNA sequence: TGCGCCAGCAGCCAAGATCAACTAGCGTTAACCCGCTCCTACAATGAGCAGTTCTTC. Protein product: CASSQDQLALTRSYNEQFF.

This chain links TRBV18 with TRBJ2-3; no clear D gene. CDR3 length: 13 amino acids. CDR1 and CDR2 from the germline V gene are KGHSH and LQKENI. Trimming removed 3 bases at V and 4 bases at J, with 8 bases between. The CDR3 spells CASSPSGPDTQYF. In DNA form, the CDR3 reads TGTGCCAGCTCACCTTCTGGGCCAGATACGCAGTATTTT.

V is TRBV28 and J is TRBJ2-2; either TRBD1 or TRBD2 may fit D (9 bases each). V was clipped by 5 bases and J by 7 bases, with 20 bases between them. CDR3 length equals 16 residues. Per the germline V gene, CDR1 is MDHEN and CDR2 is SYDVKM. The CDR3 protein is CASSHLAGQGFGELFF. CDR3 DNA: TGTGCCAGCAGTCACCTAGCGGGACAGGGTTTCGGGGAGCTGTTTTTT.

The rearrangement joins TRBV2 to TRBJ2-5, with a tentative D call TRBD2 (6 bases). This CDR3 is 16 amino acids long. CDR1 is SNHLY and CDR2 is FYNNEI in the germline V gene. V was pared by 4 bases and J by 4 bases, with 19 bases between. The CDR3 reads CASSVNSGASGETQYF. CDR3 sequence (DNA): TGTGCCAGCAGTGTGAATAGCGGAGCCTCCGGAGAGACCCAGTACTTC.

This clone appeared a few times. The V call is TRBV27, the J call TRBJ2-5; tentatively, D is TRBD1 or TRBD2 (5 bases each). Per germline, CDR1 MNHEY and CDR2 SMNVEV (reference sequence). The V gene lost 6 bases and the J gene lost 5 bases, with 22 bases spanning the gap. There are 16 residues in the CDR3. CDR3: CASRPSGTLGSETQYF. The DNA for the CDR3 is TGTGCCAGCAGACCATCCGGGACCCTGGGCAGCGAGACCCAGTACTTC.

This clone showed up just a few times. The V and J genes are TRBV2 and TRBJ1-4, with TRBD1 matching 9 bases. Looked up from germline, CDR1 is SNHLY and CDR2 is FYNNEI. This CDR3 is built from 14 residues. The V segment lost 4 bases and the J segment 8 bases; nucleotides outside the gene matches: 5. CDR3 in DNA: TGTGCCAGCAGTGTTTACAGGGGGCGGGAAAAACTGTTTTTT. Amino acid sequence: CASSVYRGREKLFF.

This clone has just one count. CDR3 region: CASSGGQSLGVLTF. The DNA for the CDR3 is TGTGCCAGCAGTGGGGGACAGAGTCTCGGCGTCCTGACTTTC. The genes are TRBV2 and TRBJ2-6; 7 nucleotides agree with TRBD1. The V gene end was trimmed by 4 bases and the J gene end by 12 bases; junction bases not matched to a gene: 9. CDR3 size: 14 residues. Germline V gives CDR1 SNHLY, CDR2 FYNNEI. The whole variable domain, remainder taken from reference TRBV2 and TRBJ2-6, is EPEVTQTPSHQVTQMGQEVILRCVPISNHLYFYWYRQILGQKVEFLVSFYNNEISEKSEIFDDQFSVERPDGSNFTLKIRSTKLEDSAMYFCASSGGQSLGVLTFGAGSRLTVL.

V usage is TRBV30 and J usage is TRBJ2-1; TRBD2 matches at 12 bases. The CDR3 is 17 amino acids. Unmatched junction bases numbered 10, after V lost 3 bases and J lost 4 bases. Germline loops: CDR1 GTSNPN, CDR2 SVGIG (reference sequence). DNA for the CDR3: TGTGCCTGGAGCCAGACTAGCGGGAGCCAAGGGTACAATGAGCAGTTCTTC. Residues: CAWSQTSGSQGYNEQFF.

V usage is TRBV4-3 and J usage is TRBJ1-2; no firm D call. This CDR3 comprises 13 residues. The germline V gene encodes CDR1 LGHNA and CDR2 YSLEER. Trimming left V 3 bases short and J 6 bases short, with 11 bases between. CDR3 in amino acids: CASSHQGRNGYTF. The CDR3 nucleotides read TGCGCCAGCAGCCACCAAGGAAGAAATGGCTACACCTTC.

This chain joins TRBV4-1 and TRBJ2-3; 7 bases agree with TRBD2. V lost 2 bases, J lost 2 bases, and 4 bases stayed unmatched. Germline assignment: CDR1 MGHRA and CDR2 YSYEKL. The CDR3 is 15 amino acids. DNA for the CDR3: TGCGCCAGCAGCCAAATAGCGGGTATCACAGATACGCAGTATTTT. As protein: CASSQIAGITDTQYF.

This chain connects TRBV9 to TRBJ2-7, with D perhaps TRBD1 or TRBD2 (5 bases each). CDR1 and CDR2 (germline): SGDLS, YYNGEE. V dropped 0 bases and J dropped 5 bases, with 15 bases sitting between them. CDR3 length: 15 residues. The CDR3 sequence: CASSVGAEGSHEQYF. CDR3 nucleotides: TGTGCCAGCAGCGTAGGTGCCGAGGGGAGCCACGAGCAGTACTTC.